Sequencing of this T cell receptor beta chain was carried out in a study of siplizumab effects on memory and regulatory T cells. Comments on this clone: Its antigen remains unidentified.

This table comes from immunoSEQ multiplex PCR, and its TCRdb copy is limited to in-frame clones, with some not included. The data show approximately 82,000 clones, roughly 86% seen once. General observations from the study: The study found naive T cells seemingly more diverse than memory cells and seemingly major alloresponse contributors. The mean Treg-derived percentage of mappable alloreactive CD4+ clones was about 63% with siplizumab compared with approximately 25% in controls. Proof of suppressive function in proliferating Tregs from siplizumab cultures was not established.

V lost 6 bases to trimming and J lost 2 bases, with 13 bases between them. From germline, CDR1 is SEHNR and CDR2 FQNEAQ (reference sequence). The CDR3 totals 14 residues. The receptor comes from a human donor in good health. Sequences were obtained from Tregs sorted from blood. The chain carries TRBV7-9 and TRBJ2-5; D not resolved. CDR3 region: CASRTTGPQETQYF. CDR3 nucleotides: TGTGCCAGCAGGACGACGGGTCCACAAGAGACCCAGTACTTC.